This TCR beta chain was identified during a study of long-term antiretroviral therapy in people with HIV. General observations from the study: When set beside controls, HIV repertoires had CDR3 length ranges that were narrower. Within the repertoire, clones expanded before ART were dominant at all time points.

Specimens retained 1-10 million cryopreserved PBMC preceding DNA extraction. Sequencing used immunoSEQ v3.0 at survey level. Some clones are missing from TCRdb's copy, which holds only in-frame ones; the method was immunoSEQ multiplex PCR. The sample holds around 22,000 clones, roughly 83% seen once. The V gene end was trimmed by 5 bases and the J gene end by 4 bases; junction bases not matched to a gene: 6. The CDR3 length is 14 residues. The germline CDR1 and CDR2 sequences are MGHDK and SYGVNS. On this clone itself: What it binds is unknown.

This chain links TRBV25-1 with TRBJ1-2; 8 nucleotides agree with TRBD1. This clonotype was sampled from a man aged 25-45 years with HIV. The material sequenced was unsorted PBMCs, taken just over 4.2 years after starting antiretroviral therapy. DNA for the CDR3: TGTGCCAGCAGTCCGCCCGGACAGGGCTATGGCTACACCTTC. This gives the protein CASSPPGQGYGYTF.